The present entry profiles one T cell receptor (beta chain) with its context. Trimming took 7 bases from V and 10 from J, leaving 17 bases between them. Germline CDR1 reads MNHEY; CDR2 reads SVGAGI. This CDR3 region has 13 residues. This sample was taken from a study of blood T cell repertoires in COVID-19. About the study: PBMCs, B-cell-depleted T cells, or T cells provided the cDNA or gDNA that made up the material.

Per the authors' pipeline: How many nucleated cells were present was estimated from reference gene primer amplification. This table comes from immunoSEQ multiplex PCR, and its TCRdb copy is limited to in-frame clones, with some not included. V and J calls and clone size are given by that table; D and trimming were obtained from the DNA. The sample has approximately 480,000 clones; roughly 89% are singletons. Input material: peripheral blood. The source of this sequence is a man aged 18 to 29 with COVID-19, enrolled during active disease. V is TRBV6-5 and J is TRBJ2-1; D may be TRBD2 (6 bases). In DNA form, the CDR3 reads TGTGCCAGCATGAACGAGGGGAGGTTCGAGCAGTTCTTC. Its translation: CASMNEGRFEQFF.